This record concerns one TCR beta chain sequence. The record originates from a study of blood T cell repertoires in COVID-19. Sequenced by immunoSEQ multiplex PCR; TCRdb stores in-frame clones only, minus some. Found here are about 140,000 clones, over 60% of them singletons; the top ten hold around 13%. The CDR3 spans 17 residues. V dropped 5 bases and J dropped 5; count of bases not matched to a gene: 10. CDR1 is LNHDA, CDR2 SQIVND, per germline (reference sequence). The chain has TRBV19 and TRBJ2-3, with TRBD2 matching over 13 bases. Sequences were obtained from peripheral blood. This sequence originates from a man older than 75 with acute or convalescent COVID-19. The CDR3: CASSRPLAGGPGDTQYF. CDR3 coding DNA: TGTGCCAGTAGTCGACCACTAGCGGGGGGGCCAGGAGATACGCAGTATTTT.